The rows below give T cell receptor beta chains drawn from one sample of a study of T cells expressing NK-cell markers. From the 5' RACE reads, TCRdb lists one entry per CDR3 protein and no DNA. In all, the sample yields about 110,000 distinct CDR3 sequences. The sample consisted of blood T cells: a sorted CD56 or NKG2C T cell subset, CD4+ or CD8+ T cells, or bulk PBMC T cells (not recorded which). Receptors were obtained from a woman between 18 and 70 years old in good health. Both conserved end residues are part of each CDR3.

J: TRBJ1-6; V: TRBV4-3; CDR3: CASSQDWEASYNSPLHF
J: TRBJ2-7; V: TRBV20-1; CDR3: CSARDPPGTGFMYEQYF
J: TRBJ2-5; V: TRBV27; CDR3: CASSAPRDRGQETQYF
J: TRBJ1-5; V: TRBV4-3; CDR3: CASSQATVGPSNQPQHF
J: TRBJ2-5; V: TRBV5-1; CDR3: CASSLAREDRDETQYF
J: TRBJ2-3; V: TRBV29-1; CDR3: CSALQGSDTQYF
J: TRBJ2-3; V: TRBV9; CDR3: CASSGLAGGGSTDTQYF
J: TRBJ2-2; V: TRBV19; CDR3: CASSILRGANTGELFF
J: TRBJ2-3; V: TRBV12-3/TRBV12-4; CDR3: CASSFSALGDTQYF
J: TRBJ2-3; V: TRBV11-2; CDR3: CASSLDVSTDTQYF
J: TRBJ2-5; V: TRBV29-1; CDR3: CSVPGGGRGETQYF
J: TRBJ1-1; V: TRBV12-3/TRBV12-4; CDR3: CASSPGRLNTEAFF
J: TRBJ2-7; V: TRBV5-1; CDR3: CASSFTGSNEQYF
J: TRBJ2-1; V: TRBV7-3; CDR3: CASSLIGPSEQFF
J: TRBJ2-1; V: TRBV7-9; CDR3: CASSLSANEQFF
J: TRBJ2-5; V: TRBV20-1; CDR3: CSARVGISGQETQYF
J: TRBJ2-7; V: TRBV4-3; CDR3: CASSPAASGSSYEQYF
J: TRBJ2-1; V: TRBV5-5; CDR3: CASSSGLVNEQFF
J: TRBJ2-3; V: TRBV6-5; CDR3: CASSNGQQGTDTQYF
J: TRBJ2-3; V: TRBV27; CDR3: CASSLGPLTPTDTQYF
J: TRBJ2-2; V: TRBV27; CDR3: CASSTYTGELFF
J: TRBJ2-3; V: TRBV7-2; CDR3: CASSSLGAGDTQYF
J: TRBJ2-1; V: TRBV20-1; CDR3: CSAGQYNEQFF
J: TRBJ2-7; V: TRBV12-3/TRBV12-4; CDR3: CASTWGGPSYEQYF
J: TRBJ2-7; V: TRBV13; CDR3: CASTGTSSREQYF
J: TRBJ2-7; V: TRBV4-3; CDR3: CASSSSGGHEQYF
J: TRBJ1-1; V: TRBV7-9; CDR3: CASSLAPGGKTEAFF
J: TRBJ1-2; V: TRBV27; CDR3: CASSLQGAHYGYTF
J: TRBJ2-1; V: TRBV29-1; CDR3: CSVEMGDVEQFF
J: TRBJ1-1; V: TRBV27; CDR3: CASRLGSYTEAFF
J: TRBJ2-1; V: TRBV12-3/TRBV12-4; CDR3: CASSFGGGPYEQFF